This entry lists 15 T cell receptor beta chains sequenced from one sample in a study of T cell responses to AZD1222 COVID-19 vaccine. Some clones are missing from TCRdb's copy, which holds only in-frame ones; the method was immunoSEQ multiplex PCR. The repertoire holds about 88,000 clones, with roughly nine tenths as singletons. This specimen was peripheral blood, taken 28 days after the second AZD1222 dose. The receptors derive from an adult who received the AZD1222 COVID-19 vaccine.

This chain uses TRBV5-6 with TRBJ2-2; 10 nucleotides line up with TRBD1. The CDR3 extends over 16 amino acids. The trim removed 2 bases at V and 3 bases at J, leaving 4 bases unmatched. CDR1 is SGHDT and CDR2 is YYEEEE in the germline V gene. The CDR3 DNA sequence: TGTGCCAGCAGCTTCGGACAGGGGGGTCACACCGGGGAGCTGTTTTTT. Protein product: CASSFGQGGHTGELFF.

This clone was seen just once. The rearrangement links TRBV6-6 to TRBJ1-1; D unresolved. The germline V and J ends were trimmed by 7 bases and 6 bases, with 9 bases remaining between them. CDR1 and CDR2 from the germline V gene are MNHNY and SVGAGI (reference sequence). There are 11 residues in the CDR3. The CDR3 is CASKYGPEAFF. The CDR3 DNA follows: TGTGCCAGCAAGTACGGGCCTGAAGCTTTCTTT.

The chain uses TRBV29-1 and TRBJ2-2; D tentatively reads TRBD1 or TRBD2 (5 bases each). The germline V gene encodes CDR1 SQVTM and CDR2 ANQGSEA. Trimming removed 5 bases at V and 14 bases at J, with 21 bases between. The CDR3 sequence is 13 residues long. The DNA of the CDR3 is TGCAGCGTTCTTGGGTCCAGCCGAGGGGCCCTGTTTTTT. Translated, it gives CSVLGSSRGALFF.

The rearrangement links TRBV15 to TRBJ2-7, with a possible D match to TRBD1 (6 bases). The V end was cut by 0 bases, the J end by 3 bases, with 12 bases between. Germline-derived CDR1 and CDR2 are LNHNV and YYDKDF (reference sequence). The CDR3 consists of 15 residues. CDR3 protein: CATSRDRGVDYEQYF. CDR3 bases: TGTGCCACCAGCAGAGACAGGGGAGTTGACTACGAGCAGTACTTC.

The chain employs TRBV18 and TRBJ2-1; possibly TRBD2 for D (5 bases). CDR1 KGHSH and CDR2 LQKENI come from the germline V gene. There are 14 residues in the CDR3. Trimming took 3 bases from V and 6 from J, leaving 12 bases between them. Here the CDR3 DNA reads TGTGCCAGCTCACCCAGCGGATTCGGCAATGAGCAGTTCTTC. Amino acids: CASSPSGFGNEQFF. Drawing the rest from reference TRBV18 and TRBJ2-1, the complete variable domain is NAGVMQNPRHLVRRRGQEARLRCSPMKGHSHVYWYRQLPEEGLKFMVYLQKENIIDESGMPKERFSAEFPKEGPSILRIQQVVRGDSAAYFCASSPSGFGNEQFFGPGTRLTVL.

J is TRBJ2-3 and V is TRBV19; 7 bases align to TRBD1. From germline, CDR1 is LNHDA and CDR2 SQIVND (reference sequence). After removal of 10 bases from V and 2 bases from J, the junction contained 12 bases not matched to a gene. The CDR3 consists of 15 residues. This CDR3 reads CATSDWTGSTDTQYF. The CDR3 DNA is TGTGCCACCTCGGATTGGACAGGCTCCACAGATACGCAGTATTTT.

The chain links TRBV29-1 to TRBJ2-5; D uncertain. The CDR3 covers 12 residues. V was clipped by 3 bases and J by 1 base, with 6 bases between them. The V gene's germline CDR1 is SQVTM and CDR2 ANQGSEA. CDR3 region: CSVDRSQETQYF. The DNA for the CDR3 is TGCAGCGTTGATCGTAGCCAAGAGACCCAGTACTTC.

The CDR3, as DNA: TGTGCCAGCAGCCAAGACAGGGATGGGTTGAACACTGAAGCTTTCTTT. Translating it yields CASSQDRDGLNTEAFF. The V call is TRBV14, the J call TRBJ1-1, with D perhaps matching TRBD1 (5 bases). CDR3 length equals 16 residues. Germline V gene data show CDR1 as SGHDN and CDR2 as FVKESK. Between the trimmed V and J ends, which lost 0 bases and 0 bases, there was a span of 11 bases.

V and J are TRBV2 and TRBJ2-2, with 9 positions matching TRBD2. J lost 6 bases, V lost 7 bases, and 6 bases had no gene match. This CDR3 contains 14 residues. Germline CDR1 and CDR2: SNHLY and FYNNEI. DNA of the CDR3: TGTGCCAGCACCCCGCGCGGGGGGGCCGGGGAGCTGTTTTTT. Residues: CASTPRGGAGELFF. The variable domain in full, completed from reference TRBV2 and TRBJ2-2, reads EPEVTQTPSHQVTQMGQEVILRCVPISNHLYFYWYRQILGQKVEFLVSFYNNEISEKSEIFDDQFSVERPDGSNFTLKIRSTKLEDSAMYFCASTPRGGAGELFFGEGSRLTVL.

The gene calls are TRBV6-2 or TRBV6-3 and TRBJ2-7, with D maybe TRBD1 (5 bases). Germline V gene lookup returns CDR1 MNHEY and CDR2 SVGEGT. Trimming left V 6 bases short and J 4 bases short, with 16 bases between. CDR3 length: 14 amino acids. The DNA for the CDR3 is TGTGCCAGCAGCATCCTTCTACGACAGTACGAGCAGTACTTC. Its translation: CASSILLRQYEQYF.

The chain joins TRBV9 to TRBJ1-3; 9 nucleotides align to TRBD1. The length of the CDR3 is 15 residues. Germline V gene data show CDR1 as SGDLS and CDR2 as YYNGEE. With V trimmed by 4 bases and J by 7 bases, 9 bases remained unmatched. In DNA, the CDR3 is TGTGCCAGCAGCCCCAGAGGGGACAGGGCCAACACCATATATTTT. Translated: CASSPRGDRANTIYF.

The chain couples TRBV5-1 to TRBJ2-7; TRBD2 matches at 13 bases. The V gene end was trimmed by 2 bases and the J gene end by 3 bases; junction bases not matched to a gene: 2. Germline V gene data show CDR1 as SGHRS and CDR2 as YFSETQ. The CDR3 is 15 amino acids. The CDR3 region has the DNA TGCGCCAGCAGCTTAGGGACTAGCGGGGTCTACGAGCAGTACTTC. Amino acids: CASSLGTSGVYEQYF.

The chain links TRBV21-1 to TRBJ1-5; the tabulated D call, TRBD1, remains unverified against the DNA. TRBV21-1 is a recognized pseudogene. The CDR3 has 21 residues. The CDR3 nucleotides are TGTGCCAGCAGCACCCAGACCGAAGGGGGACAGCTGGAATCTAGCAATCAGCCCCAGCATTTT. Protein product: CASSTQTEGGQLESSNQPQHF.

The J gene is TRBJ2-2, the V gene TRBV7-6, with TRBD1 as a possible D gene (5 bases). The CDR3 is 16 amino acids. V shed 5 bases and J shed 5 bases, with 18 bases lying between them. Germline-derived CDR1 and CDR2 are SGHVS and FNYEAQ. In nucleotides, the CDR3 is TGTGCCAGCAGCCCTGTCCCTCAAGCAGGGACCGGGGAGCTGTTTTTT. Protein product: CASSPVPQAGTGELFF.

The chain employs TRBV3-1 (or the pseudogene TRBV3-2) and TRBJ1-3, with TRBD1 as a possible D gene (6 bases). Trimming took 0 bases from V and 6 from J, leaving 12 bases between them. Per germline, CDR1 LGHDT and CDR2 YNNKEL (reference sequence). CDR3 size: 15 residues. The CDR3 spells CASSQDGGLLNTIYF. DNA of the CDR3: TGTGCCAGCAGCCAAGATGGGGGGCTTTTAAACACCATATATTTT.